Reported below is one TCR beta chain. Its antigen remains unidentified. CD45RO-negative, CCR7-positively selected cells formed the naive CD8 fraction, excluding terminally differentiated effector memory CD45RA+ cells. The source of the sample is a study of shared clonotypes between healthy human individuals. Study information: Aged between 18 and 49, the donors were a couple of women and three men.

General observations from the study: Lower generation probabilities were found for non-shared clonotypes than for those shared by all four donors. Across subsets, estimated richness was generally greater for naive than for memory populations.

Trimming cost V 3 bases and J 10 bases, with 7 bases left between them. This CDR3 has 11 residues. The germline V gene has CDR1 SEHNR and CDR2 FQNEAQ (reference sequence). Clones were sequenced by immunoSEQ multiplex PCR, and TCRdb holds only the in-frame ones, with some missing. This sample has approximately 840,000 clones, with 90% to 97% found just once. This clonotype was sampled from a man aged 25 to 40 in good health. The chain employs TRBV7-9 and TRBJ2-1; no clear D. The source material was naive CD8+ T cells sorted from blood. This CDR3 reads CASSFIGEQFF. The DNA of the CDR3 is TGTGCCAGCAGCTTCATAGGGGAGCAGTTCTTC.